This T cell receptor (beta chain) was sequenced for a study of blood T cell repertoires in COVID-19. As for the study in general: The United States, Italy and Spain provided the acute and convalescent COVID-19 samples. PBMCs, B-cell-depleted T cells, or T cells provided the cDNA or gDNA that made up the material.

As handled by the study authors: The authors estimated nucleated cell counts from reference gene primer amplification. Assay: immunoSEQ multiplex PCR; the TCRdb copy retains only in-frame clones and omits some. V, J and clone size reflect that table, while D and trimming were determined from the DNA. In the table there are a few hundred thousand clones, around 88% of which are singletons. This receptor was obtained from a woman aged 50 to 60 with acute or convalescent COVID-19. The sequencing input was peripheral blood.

The CDR3 DNA sequence: TGCGCCAGCAGCTTCTCCACCCTTGGGACAGGGGAAGACACTGAAGCTTTCTTT. Protein product: CASSFSTLGTGEDTEAFF. The rearrangement links TRBV5-1 to TRBJ1-1, with 10 bases lining up with TRBD1. The CDR3 totals 18 residues. With 2 bases clipped from V and 3 bases from J, the junction kept 13 bases outside the gene matches. Per germline, CDR1 SGHRS and CDR2 YFSETQ.